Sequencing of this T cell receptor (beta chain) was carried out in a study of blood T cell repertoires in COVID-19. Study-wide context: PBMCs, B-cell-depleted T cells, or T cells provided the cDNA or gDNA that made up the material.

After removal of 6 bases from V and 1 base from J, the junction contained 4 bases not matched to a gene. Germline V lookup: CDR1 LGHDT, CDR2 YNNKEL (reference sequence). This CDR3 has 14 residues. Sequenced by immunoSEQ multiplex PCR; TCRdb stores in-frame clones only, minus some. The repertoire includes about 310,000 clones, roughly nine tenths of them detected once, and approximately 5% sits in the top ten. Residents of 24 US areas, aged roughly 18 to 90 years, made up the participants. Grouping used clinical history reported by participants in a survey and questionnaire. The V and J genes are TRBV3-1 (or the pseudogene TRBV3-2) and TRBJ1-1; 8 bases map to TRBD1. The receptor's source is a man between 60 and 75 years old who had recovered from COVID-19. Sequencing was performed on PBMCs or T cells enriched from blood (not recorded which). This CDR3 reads CASRRQGQNTEAFF. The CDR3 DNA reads TGTGCCAGCAGGCGACAGGGGCAGAACACTGAAGCTTTCTTT.